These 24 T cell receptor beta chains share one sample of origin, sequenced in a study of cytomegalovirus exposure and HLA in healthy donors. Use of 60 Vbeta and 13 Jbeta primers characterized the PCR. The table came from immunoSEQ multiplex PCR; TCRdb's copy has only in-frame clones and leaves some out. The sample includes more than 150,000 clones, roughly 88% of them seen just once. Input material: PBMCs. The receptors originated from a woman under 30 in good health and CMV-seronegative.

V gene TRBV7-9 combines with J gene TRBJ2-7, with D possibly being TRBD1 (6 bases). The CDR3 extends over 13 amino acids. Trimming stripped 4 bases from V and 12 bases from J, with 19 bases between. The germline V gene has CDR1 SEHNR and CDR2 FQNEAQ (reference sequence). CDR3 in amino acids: CASSSREPGQTYF. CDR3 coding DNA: TGTGCCAGCAGCTCCCGGGAACCTGGACAGACGTACTTC. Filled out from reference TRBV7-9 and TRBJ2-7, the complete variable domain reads DTGVSQNPRHKITKRGQNVTFRCDPISEHNRLYWYRQTLGQGPEFLTYFQNEAQLEKSRLLSDRFSAERPKGSFSTLEIQRTEQGDSAMYLCASSSREPGQTYFGPGTRLTVT.

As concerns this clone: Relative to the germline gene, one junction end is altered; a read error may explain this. This CDR3 reads CASSLVQGPYGHTF. CDR3 bases: TGTGCCAGCAGCTTAGTACAGGGACCCTATGGCCACACCTTC. The J gene is TRBJ1-2, the V gene TRBV7-9; D perhaps matches TRBD1 (6 bases). The CDR3 is made up of 14 amino acids. In germline, CDR1 is SEHNR, CDR2 FQNEAQ (reference sequence).

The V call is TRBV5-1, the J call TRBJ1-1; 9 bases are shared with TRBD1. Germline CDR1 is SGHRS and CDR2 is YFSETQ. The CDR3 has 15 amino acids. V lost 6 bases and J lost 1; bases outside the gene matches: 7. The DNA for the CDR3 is TGCGCCAGCAAAGCACAGGGGGCGCGGAACACTGAAGCTTTCTTT. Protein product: CASKAQGARNTEAFF. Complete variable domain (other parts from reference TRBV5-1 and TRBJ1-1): KAGVTQTPRYLIKTRGQQVTLSCSPISGHRSVSWYQQTPGQGLQFLFEYFSETQRNKGNFPGRFSGRQFSNSRSEMNVSTLELGDSALYLCASKAQGARNTEAFFGQGTRLTVV.

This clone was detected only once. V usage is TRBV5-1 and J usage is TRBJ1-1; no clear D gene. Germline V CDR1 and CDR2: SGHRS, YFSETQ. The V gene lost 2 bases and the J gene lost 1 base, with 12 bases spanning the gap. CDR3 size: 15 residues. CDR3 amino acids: CASSLMAGSNTEAFF. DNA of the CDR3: TGCGCCAGCAGCTTAATGGCAGGATCGAACACTGAAGCTTTCTTT.

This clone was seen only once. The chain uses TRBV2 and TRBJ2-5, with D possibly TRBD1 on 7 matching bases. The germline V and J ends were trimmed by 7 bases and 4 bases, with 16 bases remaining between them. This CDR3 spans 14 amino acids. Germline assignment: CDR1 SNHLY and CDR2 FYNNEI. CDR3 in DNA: TGTGCCAGCAATCGGAGGGGGCCGGTAGAGACCCAGTACTTC. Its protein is CASNRRGPVETQYF.

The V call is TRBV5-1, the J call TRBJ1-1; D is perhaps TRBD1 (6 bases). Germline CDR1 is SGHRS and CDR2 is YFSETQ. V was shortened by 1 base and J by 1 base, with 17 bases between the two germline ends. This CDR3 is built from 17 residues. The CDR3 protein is CASSLSPGGQRNTEAFF. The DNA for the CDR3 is TGCGCCAGCAGCTTGTCTCCCGGCGGACAGCGGAACACTGAAGCTTTCTTT.

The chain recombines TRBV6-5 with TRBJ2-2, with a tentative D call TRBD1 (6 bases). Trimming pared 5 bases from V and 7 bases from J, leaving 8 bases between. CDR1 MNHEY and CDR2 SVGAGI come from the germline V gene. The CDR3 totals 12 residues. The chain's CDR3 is CASSQQGGELFF. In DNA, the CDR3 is TGTGCCAGCAGTCAACAGGGCGGGGAGCTGTTTTTT.

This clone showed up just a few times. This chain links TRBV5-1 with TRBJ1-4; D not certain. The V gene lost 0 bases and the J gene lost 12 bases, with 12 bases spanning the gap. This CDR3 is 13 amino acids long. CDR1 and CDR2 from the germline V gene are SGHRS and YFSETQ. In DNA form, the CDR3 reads TGCGCCAGCAGCTTGGAATTGGGAGACGAACTGTTTTTT. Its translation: CASSLELGDELFF.

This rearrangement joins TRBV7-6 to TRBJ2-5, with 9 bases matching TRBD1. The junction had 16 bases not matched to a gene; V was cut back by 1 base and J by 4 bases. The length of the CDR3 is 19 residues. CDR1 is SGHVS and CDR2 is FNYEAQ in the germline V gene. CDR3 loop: CASSLDPLDRGMMRETQYF. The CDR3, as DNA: TGTGCCAGCAGCTTAGATCCCCTGGACAGGGGTATGATGAGAGAGACCCAGTACTTC.

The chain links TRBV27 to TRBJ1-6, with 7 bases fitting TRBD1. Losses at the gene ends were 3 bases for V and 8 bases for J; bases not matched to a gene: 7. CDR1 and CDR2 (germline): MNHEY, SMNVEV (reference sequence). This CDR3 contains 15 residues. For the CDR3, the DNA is TGTGCCAGCAGTTTTAGTCGACAGGGTTATTCACCCCTCCACTTT. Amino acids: CASSFSRQGYSPLHF.

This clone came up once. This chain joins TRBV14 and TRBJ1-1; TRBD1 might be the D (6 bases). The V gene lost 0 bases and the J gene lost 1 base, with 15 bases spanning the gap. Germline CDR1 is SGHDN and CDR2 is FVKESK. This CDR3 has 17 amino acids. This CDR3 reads CASSQDWGRIGNTEAFF. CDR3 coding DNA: TGTGCCAGCAGCCAAGATTGGGGGCGGATAGGGAACACTGAAGCTTTCTTT. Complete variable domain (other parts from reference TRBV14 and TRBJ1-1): EAGVTQFPSHSVIEKGQTVTLRCDPISGHDNLYWYRRVMGKEIKFLLHFVKESKQDESGMPNNRFLAERTGGTYSTLKVQPAELEDSGVYFCASSQDWGRIGNTEAFFGQGTRLTVV.

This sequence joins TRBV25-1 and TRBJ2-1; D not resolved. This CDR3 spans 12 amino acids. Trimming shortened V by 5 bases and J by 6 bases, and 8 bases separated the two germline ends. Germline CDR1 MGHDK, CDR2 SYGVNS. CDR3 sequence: CASSWAGNEQFF. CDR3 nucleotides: TGTGCCAGCAGTTGGGCAGGCAATGAGCAGTTCTTC. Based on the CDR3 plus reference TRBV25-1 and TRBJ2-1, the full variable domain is EADIYQTPRYLVIGTGKKITLECSQTMGHDKMYWYQQDPGMELHLIHYSYGVNSTEKGDLSSESTVSRIRTEHFPLTLESARPSHTSQYLCASSWAGNEQFFGPGTRLTVL.

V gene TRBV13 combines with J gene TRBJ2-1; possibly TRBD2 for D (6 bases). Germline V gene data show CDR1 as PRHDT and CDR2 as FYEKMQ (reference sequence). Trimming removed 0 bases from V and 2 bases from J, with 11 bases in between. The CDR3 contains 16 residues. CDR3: CASSLGTAGPYNEQFF. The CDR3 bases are TGTGCCAGCAGCTTAGGAACCGCGGGGCCCTACAATGAGCAGTTCTTC.

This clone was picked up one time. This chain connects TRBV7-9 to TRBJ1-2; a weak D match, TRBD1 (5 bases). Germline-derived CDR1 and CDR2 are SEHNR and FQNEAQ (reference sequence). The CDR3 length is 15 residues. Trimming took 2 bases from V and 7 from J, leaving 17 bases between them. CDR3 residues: CASSLFPGQFGGYTF. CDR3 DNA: TGTGCCAGCAGCTTATTCCCAGGGCAGTTCGGTGGCTACACCTTC.

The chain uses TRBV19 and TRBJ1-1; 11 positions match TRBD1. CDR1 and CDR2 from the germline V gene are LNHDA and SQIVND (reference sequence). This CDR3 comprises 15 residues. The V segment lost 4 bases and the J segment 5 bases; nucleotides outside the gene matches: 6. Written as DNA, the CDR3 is TGTGCCAGTAGTAACCGGGACAGGGGGGGGACTGAAGCTTTCTTT. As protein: CASSNRDRGGTEAFF.

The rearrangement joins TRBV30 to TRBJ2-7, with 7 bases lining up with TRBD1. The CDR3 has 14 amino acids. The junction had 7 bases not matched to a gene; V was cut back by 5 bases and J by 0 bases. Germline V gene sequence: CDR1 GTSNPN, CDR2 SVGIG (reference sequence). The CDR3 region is CAWARDSYSYEQYF. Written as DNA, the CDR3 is TGTGCCTGGGCCCGGGACAGTTACTCCTACGAGCAGTACTTC.

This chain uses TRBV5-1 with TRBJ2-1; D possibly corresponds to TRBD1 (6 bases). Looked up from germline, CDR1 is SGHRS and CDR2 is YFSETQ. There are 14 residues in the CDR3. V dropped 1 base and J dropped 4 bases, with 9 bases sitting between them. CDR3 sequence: CASSLIGQYNEQFF. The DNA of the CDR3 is TGCGCCAGCAGCTTGATAGGACAGTACAATGAGCAGTTCTTC.

CDR3 DNA: TGTGCCAGCAGGGGTTCGACTAGCGGGGGGTCAGATACGCAGTATTTT. It yields the protein CASRGSTSGGSDTQYF. The chain has TRBV7-9 and TRBJ2-3, with 13 nucleotides matching TRBD2. V dropped 6 bases and J dropped 4; count of bases not matched to a gene: 7. The CDR3 totals 16 residues. CDR1 and CDR2 (germline): SEHNR, FQNEAQ (reference sequence).

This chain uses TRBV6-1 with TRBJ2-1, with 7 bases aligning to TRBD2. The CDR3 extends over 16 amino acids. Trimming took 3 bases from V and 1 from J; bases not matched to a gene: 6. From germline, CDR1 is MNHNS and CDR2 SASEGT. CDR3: CASSELSGGSYNEQFF. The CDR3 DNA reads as TGTGCCAGCAGTGAGCTGTCGGGGGGATCCTACAATGAGCAGTTCTTC.

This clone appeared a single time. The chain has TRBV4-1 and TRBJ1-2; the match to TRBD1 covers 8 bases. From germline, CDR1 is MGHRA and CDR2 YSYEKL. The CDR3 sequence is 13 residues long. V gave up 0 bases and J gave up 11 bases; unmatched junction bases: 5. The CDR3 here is CASSQEDREMYTF. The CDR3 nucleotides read TGCGCCAGCAGCCAAGAGGACAGGGAGATGTACACCTTC.

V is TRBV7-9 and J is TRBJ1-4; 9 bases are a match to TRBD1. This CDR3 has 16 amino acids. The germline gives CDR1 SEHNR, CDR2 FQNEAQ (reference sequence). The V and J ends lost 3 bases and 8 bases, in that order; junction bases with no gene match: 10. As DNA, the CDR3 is TGTGCCAGCAGCTTCTACGGGACAGGGATGGGGGAAAAACTGTTTTTT. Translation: CASSFYGTGMGEKLFF.

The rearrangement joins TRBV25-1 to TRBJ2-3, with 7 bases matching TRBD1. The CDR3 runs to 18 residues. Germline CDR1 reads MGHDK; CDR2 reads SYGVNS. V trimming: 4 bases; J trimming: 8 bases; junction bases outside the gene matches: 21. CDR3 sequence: CASSGPRPTGSGGGTQYF. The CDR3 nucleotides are TGTGCCAGCAGTGGACCGCGGCCGACAGGGTCTGGTGGGGGTACGCAGTATTTT.

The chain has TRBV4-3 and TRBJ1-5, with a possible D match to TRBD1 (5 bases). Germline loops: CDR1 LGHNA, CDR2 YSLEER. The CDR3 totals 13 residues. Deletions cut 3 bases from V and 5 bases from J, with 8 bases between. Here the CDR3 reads CASSHEGDQPQHF. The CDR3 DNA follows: TGCGCCAGCAGCCATGAAGGGGATCAGCCCCAGCATTTT.

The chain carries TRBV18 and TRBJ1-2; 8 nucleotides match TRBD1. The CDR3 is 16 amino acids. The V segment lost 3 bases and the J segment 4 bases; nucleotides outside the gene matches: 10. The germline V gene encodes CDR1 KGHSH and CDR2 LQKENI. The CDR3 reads CASSPTGTGVSYGYTF. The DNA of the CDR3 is TGTGCCAGCTCACCTACCGGGACAGGAGTCTCCTATGGCTACACCTTC.